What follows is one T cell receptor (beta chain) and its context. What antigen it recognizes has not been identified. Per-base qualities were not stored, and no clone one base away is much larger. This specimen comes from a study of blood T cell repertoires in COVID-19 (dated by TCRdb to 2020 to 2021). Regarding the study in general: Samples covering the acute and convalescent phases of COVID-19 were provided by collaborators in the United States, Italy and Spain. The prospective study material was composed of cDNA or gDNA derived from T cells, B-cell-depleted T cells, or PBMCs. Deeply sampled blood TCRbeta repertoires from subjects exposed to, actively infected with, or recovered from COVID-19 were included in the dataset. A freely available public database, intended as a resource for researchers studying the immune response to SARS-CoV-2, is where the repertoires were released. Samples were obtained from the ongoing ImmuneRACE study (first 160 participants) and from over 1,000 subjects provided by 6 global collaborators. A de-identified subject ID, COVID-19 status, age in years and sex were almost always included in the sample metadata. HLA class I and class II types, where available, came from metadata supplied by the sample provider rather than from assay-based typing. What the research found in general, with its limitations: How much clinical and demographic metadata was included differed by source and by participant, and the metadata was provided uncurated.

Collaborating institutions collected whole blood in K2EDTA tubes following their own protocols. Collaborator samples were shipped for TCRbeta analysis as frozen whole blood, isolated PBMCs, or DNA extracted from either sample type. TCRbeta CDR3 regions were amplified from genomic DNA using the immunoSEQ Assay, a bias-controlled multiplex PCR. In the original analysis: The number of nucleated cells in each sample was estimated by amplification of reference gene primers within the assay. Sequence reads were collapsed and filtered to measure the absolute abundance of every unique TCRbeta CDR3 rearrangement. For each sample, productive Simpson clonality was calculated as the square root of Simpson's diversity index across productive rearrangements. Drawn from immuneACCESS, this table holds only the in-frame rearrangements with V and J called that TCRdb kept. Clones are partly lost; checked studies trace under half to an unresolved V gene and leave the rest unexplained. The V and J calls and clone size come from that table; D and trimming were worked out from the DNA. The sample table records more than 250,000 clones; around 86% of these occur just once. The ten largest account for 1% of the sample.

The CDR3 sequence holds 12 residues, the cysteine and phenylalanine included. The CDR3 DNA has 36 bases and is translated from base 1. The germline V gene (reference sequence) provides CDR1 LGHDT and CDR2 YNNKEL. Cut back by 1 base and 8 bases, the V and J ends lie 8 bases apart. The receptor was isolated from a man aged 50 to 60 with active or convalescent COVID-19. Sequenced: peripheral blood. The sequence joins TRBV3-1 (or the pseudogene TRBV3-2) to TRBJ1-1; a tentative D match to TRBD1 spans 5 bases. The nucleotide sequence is TGTGCCAGCAGCCAAGTGCCAGGGGAAGCTTTCTTT. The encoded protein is CASSQVPGEAFF.